Sequencing of this TCR beta chain was carried out in a study of blood T cell repertoires in COVID-19. Study details: From the United States, Italy and Spain came samples of acute and convalescent COVID-19. T cells, B-cell-depleted T cells, or PBMCs supplied cDNA or gDNA.

Original methodology: Using reference gene primer amplification, nucleated cell counts were estimated. The repertoire was sequenced with immunoSEQ multiplex PCR; TCRdb's copy has only in-frame clones and lacks some. V and J calls and clone size come straight from that table; D and trimming were deduced from the DNA. The repertoire holds 150,000 to 200,000 clones, with 85% to 90% as singletons. This clone was detected a few times. The CDR3 totals 14 residues. Deletions cut 3 bases from V and 8 bases from J, with 11 bases between. Germline V CDR1 and CDR2: SNHLY, FYNNEI. V usage is TRBV2 and J usage is TRBJ1-6; weak D call: TRBD1 (5 bases). Sequences were obtained from peripheral blood. This receptor was identified in a woman between 70 and 85 years old with COVID-19, enrolled during active disease. In DNA, the CDR3 is TGTGCCAGCAGTGACAGGGAAGGAGATTCACCCCTCCACTTT. Amino acids: CASSDREGDSPLHF. The complete variable domain, with remaining parts taken from reference TRBV2 and TRBJ1-6, reads EPEVTQTPSHQVTQMGQEVILRCVPISNHLYFYWYRQILGQKVEFLVSFYNNEISEKSEIFDDQFSVERPDGSNFTLKIRSTKLEDSAMYFCASSDREGDSPLHFGNGTRLTVT.